This T cell receptor (beta chain) was sequenced during a study of human T cells and chemical hapten exposure. About the study: Alopecia areata, totalis or universalis was found in mostly female patients. Regarding the study as a whole: Clustering by CDR3 similarity yielded significantly more large clusters from expanded TCRs than controls.

Original methodology: Across samples, TCR counts had a median of around 100,000 and ranged from about 23,224 to 690,600. MiXCR, run by TCRdb on the RACE reads, gives a single entry per CDR3 protein. What appears here as the V and J calls and clone size reflects TCRdb's work, not the paper's. The sample includes 250,000 to 300,000 distinct CDR3 sequences, over 7.5% of them seen just once. This clonotype was seen only a few times. Its target is not known. Specified time point: pre-sensitization, week 0. Noted treatment: therapeutic diphenylcyclopropenone sensitization with weekly scalp DPC. CDR1 and CDR2 (germline): SEHNR, FQNEAQ (reference sequence). There are 20 residues in the CDR3. Trimming at V came to 7 bases and at J to 5 bases, leaving 25 bases not matched to a gene.

V and J are TRBV7-9 and TRBJ2-1, with 8 bases identical to TRBD1. The sequence came from a man younger than 35 with alopecia areata. Some clones in this sample may be carry-over from other donors' samples. The sequenced sample was whole blood, obtained in connection with sensitization to the hapten diphenylcyclopropenone (DPC). The CDR3 DNA reads as TGTGCCAGCACCCATCCTCTTCCGGACAGGGCTACTGCTAATGACAATGAGCAGTTCTTC. This translates into CASTHPLPDRATANDNEQFF.